What follows are 27 T cell receptor beta chains derived from one specimen sequenced in a study of cytomegalovirus exposure and HLA in healthy donors. Primers included in the PCR were 60 Vbeta and 13 Jbeta primers. The protocol was immunoSEQ multiplex PCR, while the TCRdb copy is restricted to in-frame clones and leaves out a portion. Counted here are 130,000 or so clones, roughly 8.3% occurring once; the ten biggest clones make up 5.5%. Sequenced material: PBMCs. The receptors here all came from a man aged 40-55 years in good health and CMV-seronegative.

The table lists this clone with a few counts. The chain's CDR3 is CASSVRTGGYNEQFF. The CDR3 DNA reads as TGCGCCAGCAGCGTACGGACAGGGGGCTACAATGAGCAGTTCTTC. V and J are TRBV5-1 and TRBJ2-1; 10 bases are a match to TRBD1. The CDR3 loop spans 15 amino acids. V was pared by 4 bases and J by 3 bases, with 4 bases of the junction left unmatched. Germline V gene data show CDR1 as SGHRS and CDR2 as YFSETQ.

The chain is built from TRBV12-5 and TRBJ2-1; TRBD2 aligns across 7 bases. This CDR3 comprises 19 residues. Germline CDR1 LGHNT, CDR2 FRNRAP. The trim removed 2 bases at V and 6 bases at J, leaving 19 bases unmatched. The CDR3 nucleotides read TGTGCTAGTGGTTTGACAATAACTTCACGGGGGGACTACATCAATGAGCAGTTCTTC. Translated: CASGLTITSRGDYINEQFF.

V is TRBV19 and J is TRBJ2-3; 10 nucleotides line up with TRBD2. Per germline, CDR1 LNHDA and CDR2 SQIVND (reference sequence). Trimming took 3 bases from V and 2 from J; bases not matched to a gene: 5. The CDR3 is 16 residues long. The CDR3 region is CASSINSGGATDTQYF. In DNA form, the CDR3 reads TGTGCCAGTAGTATCAACAGCGGGGGGGCCACAGATACGCAGTATTTT.

This chain links TRBV10-1 with TRBJ2-7; 7 bases agree with TRBD2. Germline CDR1 WNHNN, CDR2 SYGVQD (reference sequence). The V gene end was trimmed by 8 bases and the J gene end by 4 bases; junction bases not matched to a gene: 5. The CDR3 contains 12 residues. The CDR3 is CASGLVWYEQYF. The CDR3 nucleotides read TGCGCCAGCGGACTAGTCTGGTACGAGCAGTACTTC.

J is TRBJ2-3 and V is TRBV4-2; TRBD2 agrees at 8 bases. This CDR3 comprises 15 residues. CDR1 is LGHNA, CDR2 YNFKEQ, per germline. After removal of 7 bases from V and 5 bases from J, the junction contained 11 bases not matched to a gene. CDR3 nucleotides: TGTGCCAGCAACCCGACTAGCGCGGGGGGAGATACGCAGTATTTT. Protein product: CASNPTSAGGDTQYF.

Regarding this clone: Other DNA sequences in this sample translate to the same CDR3. The chain is built from TRBV5-1 and TRBJ2-3; 7 bases agree with TRBD2. The CDR3 sequence is 15 residues long. J was trimmed by 2 bases and V by 4 bases; bases with no gene match: 7. Germline V gene lookup returns CDR1 SGHRS and CDR2 YFSETQ. The CDR3 DNA reads as TGCGCCAGCAGCGCCGGGACTACACTCACAGATACGCAGTATTTT. This translates into CASSAGTTLTDTQYF.

This rearrangement joins TRBV19 to TRBJ1-5, with D possibly matching TRBD1 (6 bases). V was shortened by 5 bases and J by 5 bases, with 22 bases between the two germline ends. The CDR3 totals 17 residues. From germline, CDR1 is LNHDA and CDR2 SQIVND (reference sequence). CDR3 amino acids: CASSAFHRRDIDQPQHF. The CDR3, as DNA: TGTGCCAGTAGTGCATTCCACCGCCGGGACATAGATCAGCCCCAGCATTTT.

CDR3 sequence: CASSQDWVSAGELFF. The CDR3 nucleotides read TGCGCCAGCAGCCAAGATTGGGTCAGCGCCGGGGAGCTGTTTTTT. The genes are TRBV4-3 and TRBJ2-2; the D is unclear. CDR3 length: 15 amino acids. The germline V gene encodes CDR1 LGHNA and CDR2 YSLEER. Trimming took 0 bases from V and 6 from J, leaving 11 bases between them.

In this sample, this clone turned up a few times. The CDR3 sequence: CASSLGAGGGTEAFF. The CDR3 DNA reads TGTGCCAGCAGTCTCGGGGCCGGGGGGGGAACTGAAGCTTTCTTT. The V and J genes are TRBV6-5 and TRBJ1-1; perhaps TRBD1 as D (5 bases). The CDR3 is 15 amino acids. V lost 5 bases and J 5 bases, leaving 18 bases between the germline ends. Germline V lookup: CDR1 MNHEY, CDR2 SVGAGI.

The V call is TRBV28, the J call TRBJ1-3, with 8 bases identical to TRBD1. The length of the CDR3 is 16 residues. Germline lookup yields CDR1 MDHEN and CDR2 SYDVKM. V was pared by 0 bases and J by 1 base, with 2 bases of the junction left unmatched. This CDR3 is CASSLWDRASGNTIYF. Here the CDR3 DNA reads TGTGCCAGCAGTTTATGGGACAGGGCATCTGGAAACACCATATATTTT.

This rearrangement joins TRBV27 to TRBJ2-1; 11 positions agree with TRBD2. This CDR3 contains 15 residues. V was pared by 6 bases and J by 10 bases, with 11 bases of the junction left unmatched. CDR1 is MNHEY, CDR2 SMNVEV, per germline (reference sequence). The DNA of the CDR3 is TGTGCCAGCAGAAGACTAGCGGGGACCACGCGGGAGCAGTTCTTC. This translates into CASRRLAGTTREQFF.

This chain joins TRBV6-6 and TRBJ2-4; TRBD1 is a possible D gene (6 bases). CDR1 MNHNY and CDR2 SVGAGI come from the germline V gene (reference sequence). CDR3 size: 15 residues. Trimming took 7 bases from V and 2 from J, leaving 15 bases between them. The CDR3 region has the DNA TGTGCCAGCATCCCTAATCAGGGGACCAAAAACATTCAGTACTTC. Its translation is CASIPNQGTKNIQYF.

Concerning this clone: Germline and junction disagree at one end, which may indicate a read error. Different DNA sequences within this sample yield the same CDR3. The V and J genes are TRBV5-6 and TRBJ1-6; D not certain. The length of the CDR3 is 15 residues. Looked up from germline, CDR1 is SGHDT and CDR2 is YYEEEE. The CDR3 nucleotides read TGTGCCAGCACGCTTTTGGAACAGATGCATTCACCCCTTCACTTT. It is translated as CASTLLEQMHSPLHF. Filled out from reference TRBV5-6 and TRBJ1-6, the complete variable domain reads DAGVTQSPTHLIKTRGQQVTLRCSPKSGHDTVSWYQQALGQGPQFIFQYYEEEERQRGNFPDRFSGHQFPNYSSELNVNALLLGDSALYLCASTLLEQMHSPLHFGNGTRLTVT.

Only a few counts were recorded for this clone. The chain couples TRBV19 to TRBJ2-3, with 8 bases identical to TRBD2. CDR1 and CDR2 from the germline V gene are LNHDA and SQIVND (reference sequence). The CDR3 is 15 residues long. V dropped 6 bases and J dropped 4; count of bases not matched to a gene: 9. The CDR3: CASRGFGGGSDTQYF. In DNA, the CDR3 is TGTGCCAGTAGGGGGTTCGGGGGGGGCTCAGATACGCAGTATTTT.

This chain uses TRBV19 with TRBJ2-7; D is possibly TRBD1 (6 bases). The CDR3 has 16 residues. Between the trimmed V and J ends, which lost 5 bases and 6 bases, there was a span of 23 bases. The germline gives CDR1 LNHDA, CDR2 SQIVND (reference sequence). CDR3 bases: TGTGCCAGTAGTGCCCAACAGGGTTGGCGCGTTGGCGAGCAGTACTTC. Amino acid sequence: CASSAQQGWRVGEQYF.

The J gene is TRBJ2-7, the V gene TRBV29-1; TRBD1 might be the D (6 bases). V lost 4 bases and J 6 bases, leaving 22 bases between the germline ends. CDR1 is SQVTM and CDR2 is ANQGSEA in the germline V gene. This CDR3 spans 15 amino acids. For the CDR3, the DNA is TGCAGCGTTGGAAAGAGGGGGAGTCATCGGCTCGAGCAGTACTTC. Translated: CSVGKRGSHRLEQYF.

This clone turned up a few times. At the DNA level, this CDR3 is encoded by other sequences in the same sample as well. This chain joins TRBV15 and TRBJ1-3, with TRBD1 as a possible D gene (5 bases). The germline CDR1 and CDR2 sequences are LNHNV and YYDKDF (reference sequence). CDR3 length equals 16 residues. Trimming cost V 0 bases and J 0 bases, with 9 bases left between them. CDR3 protein: CATSRDRGASGNTIYF. As DNA, the CDR3 is TGTGCCACCAGCAGAGATAGGGGCGCCTCTGGAAACACCATATATTTT.

This clone has just a few counts. The chain combines TRBV27 with TRBJ2-2; 10 bases line up with TRBD1. V was pared by 4 bases and J by 7 bases, with 6 bases of the junction left unmatched. The CDR3 contains 15 residues. Germline-derived CDR1 and CDR2 are MNHEY and SMNVEV (reference sequence). The CDR3: CASSSRQGAGGELFF. As DNA, the CDR3 is TGTGCCAGCAGTTCCCGACAGGGGGCTGGCGGGGAGCTGTTTTTT.

Only a few counts were recorded for this clone. The chain is built from TRBV7-3 and TRBJ2-3; the D gene is possibly TRBD2 (5 bases). Germline lookup yields CDR1 SGHTA and CDR2 FQGTGA. The CDR3 is made up of 16 amino acids. The V end was cut by 5 bases, the J end by 1 base, with 16 bases between. The CDR3 loop reads CASSPYEGWGTDTQYF. The CDR3 nucleotides read TGTGCCAGCAGCCCTTATGAGGGCTGGGGCACAGATACGCAGTATTTT.

This clone was seen more than once but under ten times. The rearrangement links TRBV4-1 to TRBJ2-3, with TRBD1 identical over 11 bases. Germline CDR1 MGHRA, CDR2 YSYEKL. The CDR3 sequence is 16 residues long. Unmatched junction bases numbered 6, after V lost 4 bases and J lost 3 bases. The CDR3 loop reads CASSPSGTGGTDTQYF. The CDR3 region has the DNA TGCGCCAGCAGCCCCTCTGGGACAGGGGGAACAGATACGCAGTATTTT.

As to this clone: Germline is not matched at one junction end, which may reflect a read error. CDR3 sequence: CASSDSGTSGYEQYF. CDR3 nucleotide sequence: TGTGCCAGCAGTGACTCCGGGACTAGCGGCTACGAGCAGTACTTC. This rearrangement joins TRBV6-5 to TRBJ2-7; 11 bases map to TRBD2. Germline CDR1 is MNHEY and CDR2 is SVGAGI. CDR3 length: 15 residues.

This clone showed up just a few times. This rearrangement joins TRBV6-1 to TRBJ2-1; D gene uncertain. Germline V gene data show CDR1 as MNHNS and CDR2 as SASEGT. This CDR3 is 15 amino acids long. The V gene lost 10 bases and the J gene lost 5 bases, with 21 bases spanning the gap. CDR3 amino acids: CATVISLLYNNEQFF. The DNA for the CDR3 is TGTGCCACAGTGATTAGCCTGCTTTATAACAATGAGCAGTTCTTC.

CDR3 sequence: CASSERGSTEAFF. The DNA for the CDR3 is TGTGCCAGCAGTGAAAGGGGGTCCACTGAAGCTTTCTTT. The gene calls are TRBV25-1 and TRBJ1-1; tentatively, D is TRBD1 (6 bases). V gave up 2 bases and J gave up 4 bases, with 8 bases separating them. The CDR3 loop spans 13 amino acids. CDR1 is MGHDK and CDR2 is SYGVNS in the germline V gene.

V and J are TRBV28 and TRBJ2-5, with 9 bases aligning to TRBD2. Germline CDR1 reads MDHEN; CDR2 reads SYDVKM. The CDR3 contains 15 residues. Unmatched junction bases numbered 4, after V lost 3 bases and J lost 2 bases. DNA of the CDR3: TGTGCCAGCAGTTTTAGCGGGGGACAACAAGAGACCCAGTACTTC. Amino acids: CASSFSGGQQETQYF. Based on the CDR3 plus reference TRBV28 and TRBJ2-5, the full variable domain is DVKVTQSSRYLVKRTGEKVFLECVQDMDHENMFWYRQDPGLGLRLIYFSYDVKMKEKGDIPEGYSVSREKKERFSLILESASTNQTSMYLCASSFSGGQQETQYFGPGTRLLVL.

The chain is built from TRBV5-1 and TRBJ1-1, with D possibly TRBD1 on 5 matching bases. V was clipped by 0 bases and J by 4 bases, with 10 bases between them. Germline V gene lookup returns CDR1 SGHRS and CDR2 YFSETQ. The CDR3 is 14 amino acids. CDR3 DNA: TGCGCCAGCAGCTTGGCAGGGAGGGGCACTGAAGCTTTCTTT. Protein sequence: CASSLAGRGTEAFF.

This clone was seen a handful of times. This chain uses TRBV5-5 with TRBJ1-1, with TRBD1 as a possible D gene (6 bases). The CDR3 runs 15 residues. With 4 bases removed from V and 0 bases from J, the gap between germline ends came to 13 bases. Germline lookup yields CDR1 SGHKS and CDR2 YYEKEE (reference sequence). CDR3 DNA sequence: TGTGCCAGCAGCGGGGGGGCCGGGATGAACACTGAAGCTTTCTTT. As protein: CASSGGAGMNTEAFF.

This chain links TRBV7-2 with TRBJ2-5; no firm D call. The CDR3 is made up of 13 amino acids. The germline V gene encodes CDR1 SGHTA and CDR2 FQGNSA. V dropped 2 bases and J dropped 0 bases, with 4 bases sitting between them. In nucleotides, the CDR3 is TGTGCCAGCAGCTTACCCAACCAAGAGACCCAGTACTTC. It specifies CASSLPNQETQYF.